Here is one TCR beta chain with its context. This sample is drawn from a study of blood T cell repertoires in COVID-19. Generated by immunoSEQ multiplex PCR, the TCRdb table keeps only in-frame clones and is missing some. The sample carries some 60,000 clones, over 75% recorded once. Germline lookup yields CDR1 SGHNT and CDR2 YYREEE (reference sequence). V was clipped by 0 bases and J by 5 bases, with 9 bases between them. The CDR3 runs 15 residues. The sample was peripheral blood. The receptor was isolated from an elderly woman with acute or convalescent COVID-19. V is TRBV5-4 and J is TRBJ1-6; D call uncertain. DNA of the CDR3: TGTGCCAGCAGCTTGGTCCCAGGCGATAATTCACCCCTCCACTTT. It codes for CASSLVPGDNSPLHF.